Presented here are 19 T cell receptor beta chains from one specimen sequenced in a study of regulatory T cells in long-lasting Graves disease. The time point was: newly diagnosed GD, antithyroid drugs for less than 3 months. TCR sequences were obtained from RNA taken from PBMCs. Through Arm-PCR of CDR3 regions and iRepertoire HTBI primers, TCR beta libraries were built. TCRdb independently ran MiXCR on the multiplex PCR reads; one entry per CDR3 protein. This table holds a few hundred thousand distinct CDR3 sequences, 16% found once. This sample also belongs to another study, concerning T cells in Graves' hyperthyroidism and ophthalmopathy.

The sample was peripheral blood mononuclear cells (PBMCs), taken at new diagnosis, from a patient treated with antithyroid drugs. These receptors were obtained from a man between 35 and 55 years old with Graves disease.

This clonotype occurred many times. Relative to the germline gene, one junction end is altered; a read error may explain this. The chain couples TRBV7-9 to TRBJ2-1; tentative D call: TRBD1 (5 bases). The CDR3 runs 15 residues. Germline values: CDR1 SEHNR, CDR2 FQNEAQ (reference sequence). CDR3 nucleotide sequence: TGTGCCAGCACCTTAGACAGAAACTCCTACAATGAGCAGTTCTTC. It is translated as CASTLDRNSYNEQFF. Looking up the rest from reference TRBV7-9 and TRBJ2-1 gives the full variable domain: DTGVSQNPRHKITKRGQNVTFRCDPISEHNRLYWYRQTLGQGPEFLTYFQNEAQLEKSRLLSDRFSAERPKGSFSTLEIQRTEQGDSAMYLCASTLDRNSYNEQFFGPGTRLTVL.

In this sample, this clonotype turned up many times. This chain joins TRBV27 and TRBJ2-1; 10 positions match TRBD1. Trimming removed 4 bases from V and 3 bases from J; junction bases left unmatched: 6. CDR3 length: 16 residues. Looked up from germline, CDR1 is MNHEY and CDR2 is SMNVEV (reference sequence). Written as DNA, the CDR3 is TGTGCCAGCAGTTCAGCGAGGGACAGGGGCTACAATGAGCAGTTCTTC. This translates into CASSSARDRGYNEQFF.

This clonotype has ten or more counts. In DNA, the CDR3 is TGTGCCACCAGTGACCAGAGACAGGGAAGGAATGAGCAGTTCTTC. The encoded protein is CATSDQRQGRNEQFF. The rearrangement links TRBV24-1 to TRBJ2-1; 7 nucleotides match TRBD1. V lost 4 bases, J lost 7 bases, and 9 bases stayed unmatched. The CDR3 totals 15 residues. Germline loops: CDR1 KGHDR, CDR2 SFDVKD.

This clonotype was seen at least ten times. The chain links TRBV15 to TRBJ2-3; D remains ambiguous. The CDR3 sequence is 17 residues long. Germline lookup yields CDR1 LNHNV and CDR2 YYDKDF (reference sequence). Trimming removed 7 bases at V and 2 bases at J, with 22 bases between. The CDR3 DNA is TGTGCCACCACCCCGGGCCCCCTAGGCGGACCCACAGATACGCAGTATTTT. The encoded protein is CATTPGPLGGPTDTQYF.

This rearrangement joins TRBV7-3 to TRBJ2-3; D is ambiguous. Germline CDR1 is SGHTA and CDR2 is FQGTGA. The CDR3 is made up of 15 amino acids. V lost 6 bases to trimming and J lost 2 bases, with 15 bases between them. The chain's CDR3 is CASSQGRTFTDTQYF. The CDR3 DNA is TGTGCCAGCAGTCAAGGGCGAACTTTCACAGATACGCAGTATTTT.

This clonotype was counted a few times. The V and J genes are TRBV24-1 and TRBJ2-3, with 7 bases fitting TRBD1. This CDR3 spans 16 amino acids. Germline V gene lookup returns CDR1 KGHDR and CDR2 SFDVKD. The V and J ends lost 3 bases and 6 bases, in that order; junction bases with no gene match: 11. The CDR3 sequence: CATSDGTDFLLDTQYF. In nucleotides, the CDR3 is TGTGCCACCAGTGATGGGACAGACTTCTTACTGGATACGCAGTATTTT.

This clonotype appeared many times. This chain uses TRBV3-1 with TRBJ1-4; 7 nucleotides agree with TRBD1. V shed 3 bases and J 8 bases; nucleotides not matched to a gene: 9. The CDR3 has 15 residues. In germline, CDR1 is LGHDT, CDR2 YNNKEL (reference sequence). The CDR3: CASSHPQIRGEKLFF. The DNA of the CDR3 is TGTGCCAGCAGCCACCCCCAAATCAGGGGGGAAAAACTGTTTTTT.

This clonotype appeared many times. The genes are TRBV2 and TRBJ1-5, with TRBD1 as a possible D gene (5 bases). Germline CDR1 and CDR2: SNHLY and FYNNEI. This CDR3 contains 16 residues. Trimming shortened V by 0 bases and J by 5 bases, and 14 bases separated the two germline ends. CDR3: CASSEALGGRYQPQHF. The CDR3 bases are TGTGCCAGCAGTGAAGCGCTTGGGGGACGATATCAGCCCCAGCATTTT.

This clonotype was seen more than once but under ten times. The chain has TRBV7-9 and TRBJ2-1, with 8 bases identical to TRBD2. The trim removed 6 bases at V and 0 bases at J, leaving 7 bases unmatched. This CDR3 comprises 16 residues. Germline CDR1 reads SEHNR; CDR2 reads FQNEAQ (reference sequence). The CDR3 DNA reads as TGTGCCAGCAGGGGCGGGGGGCCAAGCTCCTACAATGAGCAGTTCTTC. Protein: CASRGGGPSSYNEQFF.

This clonotype showed up just a few times. This chain joins TRBV14 and TRBJ2-7; TRBD2 aligns across 14 bases. CDR1 and CDR2 from the germline V gene are SGHDN and FVKESK. The CDR3 sequence is 16 residues long. J lost 1 base, V lost 4 bases, and 3 bases had no gene match. The CDR3 protein is CASSLRTSGGSYEQYF. DNA of the CDR3: TGTGCCAGCAGCCTCCGGACTAGCGGGGGGTCCTACGAGCAGTACTTC.

This clonotype was recorded many times. The chain carries TRBV12-3 or TRBV12-4 and TRBJ2-5; D uncertain. The CDR3 length is 12 residues. V gave up 5 bases and J gave up 5 bases, with 9 bases separating them. In DNA form, the CDR3 reads TGTGCCAGCAGTCTCACCAGTGAGACCCAGTACTTC. This encodes CASSLTSETQYF.

V is TRBV4-2 and J is TRBJ2-1; maybe TRBD2 (7 bases). The tail of the sequence fits TRBJ2-5 better, so the J call may be wrong. Germline V CDR1 and CDR2: LGHNA, YNFKEQ. CDR3 length: 18 amino acids. Here the CDR3 reads CASSQDLGGGAIIETQYF. CDR3 sequence (DNA): TGTGCCAGCAGCCAAGATCTGGGAGGGGGGGCCATTATAGAGACCCAGTACTTC.

This clonotype was seen repeatedly, ten times or more. The rearrangement joins TRBV2 to TRBJ1-6; D remains unclear. The ends were cut back, 4 bases at V and 4 bases at J, with 5 bases in the middle. Germline V lookup: CDR1 SNHLY, CDR2 FYNNEI. This CDR3 has 13 amino acids. This CDR3 is CASSAQYNSPLHF. CDR3 nucleotide sequence: TGTGCCAGCAGTGCTCAGTATAATTCACCCCTCCACTTT.

This clonotype occurred many times. CDR3 coding DNA: TGTGCCAGCAGCCAAGATCCAGGGGTCCTCAAGGGCTACACCTTC. Protein: CASSQDPGVLKGYTF. J is TRBJ1-2 and V is TRBV4-2; the D gene is possibly TRBD1 (6 bases). The CDR3 is 15 amino acids. Trimming removed 0 bases at V and 8 bases at J, with 16 bases between. Germline V CDR1 and CDR2: LGHNA, YNFKEQ.

Only a few counts were recorded for this clonotype. This chain joins TRBV4-3 and TRBJ1-5, with TRBD1 identical over 7 bases. The J segment lost 2 bases and the V segment lost 0 bases, leaving 1 base of the junction unmatched. The CDR3 sequence is 15 residues long. CDR1 is LGHNA, CDR2 YSLEER, per germline. CDR3 DNA sequence: TGCGCCAGCAGCCAAGATGACAGGGGCAATCAGCCCCAGCATTTT. Its protein product is CASSQDDRGNQPQHF.

This clonotype was seen many times. V is TRBV30 and J is TRBJ2-6; no clear D. The CDR3 has 15 residues. Trimming removed 0 bases at V and 0 bases at J, with 6 bases between. The V gene's germline CDR1 is GTSNPN and CDR2 SVGIG (reference sequence). CDR3 protein: CAWSVQFSGANVLTF. Here the CDR3 DNA reads TGTGCCTGGAGTGTACAGTTCTCTGGGGCCAACGTCCTGACTTTC.

This clonotype has ten or more counts. The DNA of the CDR3 is TGTGCCAGCAGCTTAACGTGGGGGGGCCTAAGTGATGAGCAGTTCTTC. It translates to CASSLTWGGLSDEQFF. The rearrangement joins TRBV7-2 to TRBJ2-1; D possibly corresponds to TRBD2 (7 bases). Trimming took off 2 bases at V and 8 bases at J, with 19 bases between the two ends. The CDR3 extends over 16 amino acids. Germline V gives CDR1 SGHTA, CDR2 FQGNSA.

This clonotype has at least ten counts. The chain combines TRBV11-2 with TRBJ2-3, with D possibly being TRBD1 or TRBD2 (5 bases each). The CDR3 runs 12 residues. Trimming stripped 1 base from V and 6 bases from J, with 5 bases between. CDR1 and CDR2 (germline): SGHAT, FQNNGV. CDR3 coding DNA: TGTGCCAGCAGCTTAGGGGGGGATACGCAGTATTTT. Its protein product is CASSLGGDTQYF.

Comment on this clonotype: A much larger clone differs by one base, so this may be a read error. The J gene is TRBJ2-7, the V gene TRBV15, with D unclear. The germline V gene encodes CDR1 LNHNV and CDR2 YYDKDF (reference sequence). The CDR3 is made up of 14 amino acids. Trimming removed 1 base at V and 3 bases at J, with 10 bases between. CDR3 region: CATSRGTVDYEQYF. The CDR3 nucleotides read TGTGCCACCAGCAGAGGGACGGTTGACTACGAGCAGTACTTC.